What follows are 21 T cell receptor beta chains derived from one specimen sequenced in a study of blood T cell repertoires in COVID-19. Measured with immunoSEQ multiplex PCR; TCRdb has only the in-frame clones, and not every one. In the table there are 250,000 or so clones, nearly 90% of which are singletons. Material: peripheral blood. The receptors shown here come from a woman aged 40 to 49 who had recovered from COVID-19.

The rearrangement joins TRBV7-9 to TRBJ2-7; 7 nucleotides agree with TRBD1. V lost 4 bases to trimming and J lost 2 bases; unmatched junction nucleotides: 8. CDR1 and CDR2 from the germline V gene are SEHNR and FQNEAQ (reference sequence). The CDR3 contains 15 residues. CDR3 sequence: CASSSRQGQTYEQYV. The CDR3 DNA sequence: TGTGCCAGCAGCTCCCGACAGGGTCAAACCTACGAGCAGTACGTC.

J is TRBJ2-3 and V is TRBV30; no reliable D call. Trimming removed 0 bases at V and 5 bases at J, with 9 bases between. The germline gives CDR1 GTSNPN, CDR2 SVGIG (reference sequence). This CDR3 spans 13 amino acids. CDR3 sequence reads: CAWSVASEDTQYF. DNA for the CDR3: TGTGCCTGGAGTGTAGCAAGTGAAGATACGCAGTATTTT.

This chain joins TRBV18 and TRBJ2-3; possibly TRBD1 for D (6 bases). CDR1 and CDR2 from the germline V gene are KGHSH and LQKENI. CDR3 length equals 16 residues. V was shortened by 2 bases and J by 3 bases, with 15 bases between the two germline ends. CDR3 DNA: TGTGCCAGCTCACCATTAGCAGGGGTGGCGACAGATACGCAGTATTTT. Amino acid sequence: CASSPLAGVATDTQYF.

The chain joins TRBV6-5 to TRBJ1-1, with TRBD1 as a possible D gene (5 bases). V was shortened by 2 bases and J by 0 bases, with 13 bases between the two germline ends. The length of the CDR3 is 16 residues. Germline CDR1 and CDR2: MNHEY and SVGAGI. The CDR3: CASSYATEVLNTEAFF. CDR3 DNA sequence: TGTGCCAGCAGTTACGCGACAGAGGTCCTGAACACTGAAGCTTTCTTT.

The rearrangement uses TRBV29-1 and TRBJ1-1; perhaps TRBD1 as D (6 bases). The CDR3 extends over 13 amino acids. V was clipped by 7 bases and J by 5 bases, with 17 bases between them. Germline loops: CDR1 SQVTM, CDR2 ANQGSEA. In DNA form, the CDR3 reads TGCAGCGCCCGAGGGGGGGTTGGGACTGAAGCTTTCTTT. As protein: CSARGGVGTEAFF.

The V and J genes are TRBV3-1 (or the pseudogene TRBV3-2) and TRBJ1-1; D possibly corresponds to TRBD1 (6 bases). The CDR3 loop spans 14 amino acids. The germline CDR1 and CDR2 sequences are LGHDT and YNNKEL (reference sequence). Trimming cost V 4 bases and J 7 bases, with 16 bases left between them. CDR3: CASSRAGGASEAFF. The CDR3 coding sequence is TGTGCCAGCAGCCGCGCCGGGGGGGCAAGTGAAGCTTTCTTT.

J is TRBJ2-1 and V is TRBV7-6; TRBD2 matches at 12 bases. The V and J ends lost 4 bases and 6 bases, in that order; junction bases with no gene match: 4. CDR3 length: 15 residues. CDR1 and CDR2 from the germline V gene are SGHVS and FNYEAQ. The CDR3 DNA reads TGTGCCAGCAGCTCGACTAGCGGGAGAAGCAATGAGCAGTTCTTC. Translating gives CASSSTSGRSNEQFF.

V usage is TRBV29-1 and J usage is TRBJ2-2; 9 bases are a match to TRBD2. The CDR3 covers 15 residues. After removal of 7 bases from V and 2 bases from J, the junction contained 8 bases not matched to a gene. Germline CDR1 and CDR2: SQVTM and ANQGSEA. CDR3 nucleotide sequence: TGCAGCGCCCGACTAGCGGATTTAAACACCGGGGAGCTGTTTTTT. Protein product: CSARLADLNTGELFF.

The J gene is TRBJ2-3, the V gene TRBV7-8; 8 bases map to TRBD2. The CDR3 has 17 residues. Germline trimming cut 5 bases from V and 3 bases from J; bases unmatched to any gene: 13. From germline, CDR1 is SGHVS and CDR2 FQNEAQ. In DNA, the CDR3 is TGTGCCAGCAGCCCGATGTTAGGTAGCGGGAAAACAGATACGCAGTATTTT. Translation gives CASSPMLGSGKTDTQYF. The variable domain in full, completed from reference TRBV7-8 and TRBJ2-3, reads GAGVSQSPRYKVAKRGQDVALRCDPISGHVSLFWYQQALGQGPEFLTYFQNEAQLDKSGLPSDRFFAERPEGSVSTLKIQRTQQEDSAVYLCASSPMLGSGKTDTQYFGPGTRLTVL.

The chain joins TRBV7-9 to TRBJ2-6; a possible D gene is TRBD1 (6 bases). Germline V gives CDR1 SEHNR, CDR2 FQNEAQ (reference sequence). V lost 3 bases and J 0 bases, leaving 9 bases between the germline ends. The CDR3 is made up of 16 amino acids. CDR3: CASSLTGGSGANVLTF. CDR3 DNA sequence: TGTGCCAGCAGCTTGACAGGCGGCTCTGGGGCCAACGTCCTGACTTTC.

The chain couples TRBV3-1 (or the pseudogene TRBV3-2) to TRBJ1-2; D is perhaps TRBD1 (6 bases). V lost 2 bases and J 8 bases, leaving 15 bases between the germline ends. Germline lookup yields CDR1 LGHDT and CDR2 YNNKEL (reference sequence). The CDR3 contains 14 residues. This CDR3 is CASSQPNRVGGYTF. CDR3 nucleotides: TGTGCCAGCAGCCAACCTAACAGGGTGGGCGGCTACACCTTC.

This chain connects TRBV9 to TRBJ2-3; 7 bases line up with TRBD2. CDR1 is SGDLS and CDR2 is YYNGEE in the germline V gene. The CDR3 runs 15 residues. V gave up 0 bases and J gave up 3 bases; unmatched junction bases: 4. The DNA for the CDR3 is TGTGCCAGCAGCGTAGGACTAGCTGAAACAGATACGCAGTATTTT. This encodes CASSVGLAETDTQYF.

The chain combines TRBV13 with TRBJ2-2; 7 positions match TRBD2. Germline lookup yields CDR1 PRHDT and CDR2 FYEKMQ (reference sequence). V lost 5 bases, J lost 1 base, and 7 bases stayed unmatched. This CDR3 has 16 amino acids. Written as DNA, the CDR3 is TGTGCCAGCAGCCAAATCCAGCGGGAGAACACCGGGGAGCTGTTTTTT. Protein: CASSQIQRENTGELFF.

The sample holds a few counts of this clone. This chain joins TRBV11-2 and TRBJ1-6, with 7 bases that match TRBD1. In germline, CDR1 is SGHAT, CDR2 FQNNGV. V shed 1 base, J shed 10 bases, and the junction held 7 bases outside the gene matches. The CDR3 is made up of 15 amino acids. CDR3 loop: CASSLGRQGNSPLHF. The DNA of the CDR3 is TGTGCCAGCAGCTTAGGCCGACAGGGCAACTCACCCCTCCACTTT.

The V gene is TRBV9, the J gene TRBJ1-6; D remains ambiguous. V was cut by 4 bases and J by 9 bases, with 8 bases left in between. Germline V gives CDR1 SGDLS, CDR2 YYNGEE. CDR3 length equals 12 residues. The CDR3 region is CASSTWSSPLHF. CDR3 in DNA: TGTGCCAGCAGCACATGGAGTTCACCCCTCCACTTT.

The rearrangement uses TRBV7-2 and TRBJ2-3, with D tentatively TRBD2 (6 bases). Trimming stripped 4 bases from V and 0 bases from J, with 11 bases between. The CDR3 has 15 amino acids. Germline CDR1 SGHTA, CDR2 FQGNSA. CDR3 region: CASSSDYISTDTQYF. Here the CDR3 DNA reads TGTGCCAGCAGCTCGGACTATATTAGCACAGATACGCAGTATTTT.

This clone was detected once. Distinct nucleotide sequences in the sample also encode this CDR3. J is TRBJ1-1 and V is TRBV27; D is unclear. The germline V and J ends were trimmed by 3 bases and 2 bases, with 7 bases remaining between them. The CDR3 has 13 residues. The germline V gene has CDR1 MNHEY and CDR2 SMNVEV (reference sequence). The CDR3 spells CASSFAGNTEAFF. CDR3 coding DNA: TGTGCCAGCAGTTTTGCAGGCAACACTGAAGCTTTCTTT.

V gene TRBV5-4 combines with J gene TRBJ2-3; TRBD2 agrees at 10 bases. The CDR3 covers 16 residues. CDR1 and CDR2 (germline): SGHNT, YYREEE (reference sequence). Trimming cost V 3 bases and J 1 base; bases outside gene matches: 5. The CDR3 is CASSSDGLAGTDTQYF. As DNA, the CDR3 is TGTGCCAGCAGCTCAGATGGACTAGCGGGCACAGATACGCAGTATTTT.

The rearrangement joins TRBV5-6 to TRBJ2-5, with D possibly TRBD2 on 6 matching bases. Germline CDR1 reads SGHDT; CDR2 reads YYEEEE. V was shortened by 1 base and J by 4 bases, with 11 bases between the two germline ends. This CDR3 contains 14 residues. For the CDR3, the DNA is TGTGCCAGCAGCTTGCCGGGGGTTGGAGAGACCCAGTACTTC. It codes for CASSLPGVGETQYF.

This chain's CDR3 is CASSLRGGETQYF. The CDR3 region has the DNA TGTGCCAGCAGCCTGAGGGGGGGAGAGACCCAGTACTTC. The chain has TRBV27 and TRBJ2-5; a weak D match, TRBD2 (7 bases). Germline CDR1 MNHEY, CDR2 SMNVEV (reference sequence). Trimming stripped 6 bases from V and 4 bases from J, with 12 bases between. This CDR3 contains 13 residues.

The DNA of the CDR3 is TGTGCCATCAGTGTGGAGAGCAATCAGCCCCAGCATTTT. It codes for CAISVESNQPQHF. The rearrangement uses TRBV10-3 and TRBJ1-5; no clear D. CDR1 is ENHRY, CDR2 SYGVKD, per germline. The ends were cut back, 4 bases at V and 1 base at J, with 5 bases in the middle. The CDR3 contains 13 residues.